A selection of T cell receptor beta chains follows, all from one sample in a study of cytomegalovirus exposure and HLA in healthy donors. Only in-frame clones appear in the TCRdb table, and some are missing; sequencing was by immunoSEQ multiplex PCR. The data show roughly 60,000 clones, and the top ten clones hold roughly 4%. Sample: PBMCs. The receptors shown here come from a male donor in good health and CMV-seronegative. CDR3s include the opening cysteine and the closing phenylalanine or tryptophan. The D gene is left open where the match is weak.

j_gene	v_gene	len	d_gene	CDR3aa	CDR3nt
TRBJ2-7	TRBV19	14	NA	CASSIGGRAYEQYF	TGTGCCAGTAGTATCGGTGGCAGGGCCTACGAGCAGTACTTC
TRBJ2-5	TRBV19	12	NA	CASSMEGETQYF	TGTGCCAGTAGTATGGAGGGCGAGACCCAGTACTTC
TRBJ2-1	TRBV5-1	15	NA	CASSLDSRGFDEQFF	TGCGCCAGCAGCTTGGATTCTCGGGGTTTCGATGAGCAGTTCTTC
TRBJ1-2	TRBV5-1	16	NA	CASSSVGGKSNYGYTF	TGCGCCAGCAGCTCGGTGGGGGGAAAGAGTAACTATGGCTACACCTTC
TRBJ2-5	TRBV30	14	TRBD2	CAWSVLSGRETQYF	TGTGCCTGGAGTGTACTAAGCGGGAGGGAGACCCAGTACTTC
TRBJ1-1	TRBV11-2	12	TRBD1	CASSLQGLEAFF	TGTGCCAGCAGCCTACAGGGGTTGGAGGCTTTCTTT
TRBJ2-3	TRBV5-1	19	TRBD1	CASSFPPKDDRETSDTQYF	TGCGCCAGCAGCTTTCCACCCAAGGACGACAGGGAGACTTCAGATACGCAGTATTTT
TRBJ1-5	TRBV30	15	TRBD1	CAWSVQGTAGQPQHF	TGTGCCTGGAGTGTACAGGGGACAGCGGGTCAGCCCCAGCATTTT
TRBJ2-4	TRBV7-9	19	TRBD2	CASSLVGLAGARAKNIQSF	TGTGCCAGCAGCTTAGTGGGACTAGCGGGGGCCAGAGCCAAAAACATTCAGTCCTTC
TRBJ2-7	TRBV7-9	14	NA	CASSTTGVAYEQYF	TGTGCCAGCAGCACGACAGGCGTTGCCTACGAGCAGTACTTC
TRBJ1-3	TRBV9	15	NA	CASSVDGVAGNTIYF	TGTGCCAGCAGCGTAGACGGGGTGGCTGGAAACACCATATATTTT
TRBJ1-1	TRBV27	14	TRBD1	CASSSQGSGTEAFF	TGTGCCAGCAGCTCACAGGGGTCGGGCACTGAAGCTTTCTTT
TRBJ1-4	TRBV2	14	NA	CASSDAGDNEKLFF	TGTGCCAGCAGTGATGCGGGGGATAATGAAAAACTGTTTTTT
TRBJ2-7	TRBV28	15	NA	CASSLQQLNAYEQYF	TGTGCCAGCAGTTTGCAACAGCTCAACGCCTACGAGCAGTACTTC
TRBJ2-1	TRBV20-1	11	NA	CSAPLVQEQFF	TGCAGTGCCCCTCTAGTGCAAGAGCAGTTCTTC
TRBJ2-1	TRBV9	17	TRBD1	CASSVGGTGASYNEQFF	TGTGCCAGCAGCGTAGGTGGAACAGGGGCTTCCTACAATGAGCAGTTCTTC
TRBJ1-2	TRBV18	14	TRBD1	CASSTDRGSGGYTF	TGTGCCAGCTCAACGGACAGGGGAAGTGGTGGCTACACCTTC
TRBJ1-4	TRBV5-8	14	NA	CASSLPGGYEKLFF	TGTGCCAGCAGCTTGCCCGGGGGTTATGAAAAACTGTTTTTT
TRBJ2-1	TRBV6-6	14	NA	CASSYRESDNEQFF	TGTGCCAGCAGTTACAGGGAGTCCGACAATGAGCAGTTCTTC
TRBJ2-2	TRBV29-1	13	NA	CSVVAGKAWELFF	TGCAGCGTTGTGGCAGGGAAGGCCTGGGAGCTGTTTTTT
TRBJ2-5	TRBV5-4	15	NA	CASRSHGTQVETQYF	TGTGCCAGCAGAAGCCACGGGACTCAGGTCGAGACCCAGTACTTC
TRBJ2-1	TRBV7-3	15	TRBD2	CASSLRLAGGNEQFF	TGTGCCAGCAGCTTGAGGCTAGCGGGAGGTAATGAGCAGTTCTTC
TRBJ2-3	TRBV10-3	16	TRBD2	CAISDRASGNTDTQYF	TGTGCCATCAGTGATCGGGCTAGCGGGAACACAGATACGCAGTATTTT
TRBJ2-1	TRBV5-6	13	NA	CASTWSEYNEQFF	TGTGCCAGCACCTGGAGCGAATACAATGAGCAGTTCTTC
TRBJ2-5	TRBV28	14	TRBD1	CASSPTGIRETQYF	TGTGCCAGCAGCCCGACAGGGATCAGGGAGACCCAGTACTTC
TRBJ2-7	TRBV19	13	TRBD1	CASSRQGNYEQYF	TGTGCCAGTAGCAGACAGGGGAACTACGAGCAGTACTTC
TRBJ2-5	TRBV9	14	TRBD2	CASSSRGREETQYF	TGTGCCAGCAGCTCTCGGGGGAGGGAGGAGACCCAGTACTTC
TRBJ2-3	TRBV18	15	NA	CASSLASTGTDTQYF	TGTGCCAGCTCACTCGCTAGTACCGGCACAGATACGCAGTATTTT
TRBJ1-1	TRBV5-6	14	NA	CASSFQQLNTEAFF	TGTGCCAGCAGCTTTCAACAGTTGAACACTGAAGCTTTCTTT
TRBJ2-7	TRBV6-6	12	NA	CASSYTGDEQYF	TGTGCCAGCAGTTACACGGGTGACGAGCAGTACTTC
TRBJ2-1	TRBV6-5	14	TRBD1	CASRPGQGRNEQFF	TGTGCCAGCAGGCCGGGACAGGGGCGTAATGAGCAGTTCTTC
TRBJ1-2	TRBV4-1	15	TRBD1	CASSQDKQGSYGYTF	TGCGCCAGCAGCCAAGATAAACAGGGGAGCTATGGCTACACCTTC
TRBJ1-6	TRBV5-4	15	TRBD1	CASSLETGGNSPLHF	TGTGCCAGCAGCTTGGAAACAGGGGGCAATTCACCCCTCCACTTT
TRBJ2-3	TRBV5-1	13	NA	CASSLASEDKQYF	TGCGCCAGCAGCTTGGCTAGCGAAGATAAGCAGTATTTT
TRBJ1-4	TRBV28	15	NA	CASSLYAGEGEKLFF	TGTGCCAGCAGTTTATACGCTGGTGAGGGTGAAAAACTGTTTTTT
TRBJ2-7	TRBV25-1	13	TRBD1	CASSEKGGVEQYF	TGTGCCAGCAGTGAAAAAGGGGGCGTCGAGCAGTACTTC
TRBJ2-1	TRBV4-2	17	NA	CASSHASPASADNEQFF	TGTGCCAGCAGCCATGCTTCACCGGCTAGCGCAGACAATGAGCAGTTCTTC
TRBJ1-5	TRBV7-3	13	NA	CASSLKPNQPQHF	TGTGCCAGCAGCTTAAAGCCCAATCAGCCCCAGCATTTT
TRBJ2-3	TRBV7-2	14	NA	CASSFGGAYDTQYF	TGTGCCAGCAGCTTTGGGGGGGCCTACGATACGCAGTATTTT
TRBJ1-5	TRBV28	14	NA	CASSLGRDNQPQHF	TGTGCCAGCAGTTTAGGGAGAGACAATCAGCCCCAGCATTTT
TRBJ2-1	TRBV7-9	15	TRBD2	CASRRTSGSGDEQFF	TGTGCCAGCAGGCGTACTAGCGGGAGCGGCGATGAGCAGTTCTTC
TRBJ2-5	TRBV13	15	TRBD1	CASSLEGTGSENQYF	TGTGCCAGCAGCTTAGAGGGGACAGGGTCGGAGAACCAGTACTTC
TRBJ2-7	TRBV28	15	TRBD2	CASSLATSGSYEQYF	TGTGCCAGCAGTCTAGCGACTAGCGGCTCCTACGAGCAGTACTTC
TRBJ2-3	TRBV7-8	17	TRBD2	CASSLRIPAGGTDTQYF	TGTGCCAGCAGCTTAAGGATTCCGGCGGGAGGGACAGATACGCAGTATTTT
TRBJ2-7	TRBV30	17	NA	CAWSVERVKGKWNEQYF	TGTGCCTGGAGTGTAGAGAGGGTTAAAGGGAAGTGGAACGAGCAGTACTTC
TRBJ1-3	TRBV7-9	13	NA	CASSSNSGNTIYF	TGTGCCAGCAGCTCCAACTCTGGAAACACCATATATTTT
TRBJ2-3	TRBV28	17	TRBD1	CASSFPSDRGITDTQYF	TGTGCCAGCAGTTTCCCTTCCGACAGGGGGATCACAGATACGCAGTATTTT
TRBJ2-7	TRBV7-9	15	NA	CASTPFARSAYEQYF	TGTGCCAGCACCCCCTTTGCAAGGAGCGCCTACGAGCAGTACTTC
TRBJ2-3	TRBV4-3	14	NA	CASSQGGGTDTQYF	TGCGCCAGCAGCCAGGGAGGGGGGACAGATACGCAGTATTTT
TRBJ2-5	TRBV7-9	14	NA	CASSPPSQGETQYF	TGTGCCAGCAGCCCCCCCAGTCAGGGAGAGACCCAGTACTTC
TRBJ2-1	TRBV7-6	16	TRBD1	CASSLRGTGTDNEQFF	TGTGCCAGCAGCTTAAGAGGGACAGGTACCGACAATGAGCAGTTCTTC
TRBJ1-5	TRBV27	13	NA	CASSLPSDQPQHF	TGTGCCAGCAGTCTTCCCTCTGATCAGCCCCAGCATTTT
TRBJ1-6	TRBV28	12	TRBD1	CASGTGDSPLHF	TGTGCCAGCGGGACAGGGGACTCACCCCTCCACTTT
TRBJ1-1	TRBV28	12	NA	CASSQQDTEAFF	TGTGCCAGCAGCCAGCAGGACACTGAAGCTTTCTTT
TRBJ2-7	TRBV27	15	TRBD1	CASSSLGTGNYEQYF	TGTGCCAGCAGTTCTCTCGGGACAGGGAACTACGAGCAGTACTTC
TRBJ2-1	TRBV29-1	14	NA	CSVVAQAPPEGQFF	TGCAGCGTTGTTGCTCAGGCCCCTCCGGAGGGGCAGTTCTTC
TRBJ2-5	TRBV7-2	14	TRBD1	CASSLVPQGKTQYF	TGTGCCAGCAGCTTAGTGCCACAGGGGAAGACCCAGTACTTC